This is a list of T cell receptor beta chains from one sample in a study of beta chain features in type 1 diabetes. Generated by immunoSEQ multiplex PCR, the TCRdb table keeps only in-frame clones and is missing some. The repertoire includes 150,000 to 190,000 clones, about 9.4% of them detected once, and approximately 0.46% sits in the top ten. Sequenced sample: central memory CD4+ T cells from blood. These receptors were taken from a man aged 25 to 40 with type 1 diabetes. Each CDR3 is given without its conserved first and last residue.

J: TRBJ2-2; V: TRBV2; CDR3: ASRTGTGAAGELF
J: TRBJ2-7; V: TRBV7-2; CDR3: ASSRGLSSSYEQY
J: TRBJ1-2; V: TRBV5-8; CDR3: ASSSDRVYGYT
J: TRBJ1-4; V: TRBV4-2; CDR3: ASSQVAERNEKLF
J: TRBJ2-5; V: TRBV30; CDR3: AWSQLGQGLIY
J: TRBJ1-5; V: TRBV4-2; CDR3: ASSADGTEDQPQH
J: TRBJ2-7; V: TRBV7-9; CDR3: ASSYFSIGDSEQY
J: TRBJ2-5; V: TRBV14; CDR3: ASSHQVGGRETQY
J: TRBJ1-4; V: TRBV11-2; CDR3: ASSPRAGVNEKLF
J: TRBJ2-2; V: TRBV7-3; CDR3: ASSLYRGNTGELF
J: TRBJ2-7; V: TRBV4-2; CDR3: ASSQVDGSSYEQY
J: TRBJ1-1; V: TRBV7-3; CDR3: ASSKVGTGNTEAF
J: TRBJ2-1; V: TRBV6-1; CDR3: ASSQPGLANNEQF
J: TRBJ1-1; V: TRBV19; CDR3: ASTNPTDRPEAF
J: TRBJ2-7; V: TRBV5-4; CDR3: ASSQETSGGSYEQY
J: TRBJ1-1; V: TRBV2; CDR3: ASMYRTDQAF
J: TRBJ1-3; V: TRBV29-1; CDR3: SVESSSSGNTIY
J: TRBJ2-7; V: TRBV2; CDR3: ASSDVTTSYEQY
J: TRBJ2-3; V: TRBV11-3; CDR3: ASSLGVAGIDTQY
J: TRBJ2-2; V: TRBV5-1; CDR3: ASSSEGSGELF
J: TRBJ2-5; V: TRBV7-9; CDR3: ASSPWGRLEETQY
J: TRBJ1-3; V: TRBV9; CDR3: ASSGFGQYAGNTIY
J: TRBJ1-2; V: TRBV10-3; CDR3: AIRGTAANYGYT
J: TRBJ2-3; V: TRBV18; CDR3: ASSPSQTGLAGTDTQY
J: TRBJ1-2; V: TRBV28; CDR3: EAGPTGSYGYT
J: TRBJ1-2; V: TRBV28; CDR3: ASIPQANYGYT
J: TRBJ2-3; V: TRBV7-9; CDR3: ASSVLAGSTDTQY
J: TRBJ2-5; V: TRBV5-4; CDR3: ASSLSGTEETQY
J: TRBJ2-7; V: TRBV28; CDR3: ASSSGFYEQY
J: TRBJ2-7; V: TRBV27; CDR3: ASSHRDRSYEQY
J: TRBJ2-7; V: TRBV7-3; CDR3: ASSRDRNYEQY
J: TRBJ2-7; V: TRBV18; CDR3: ASSPGTGTGAYEQY
J: TRBJ2-7; V: TRBV2; CDR3: ASTGQGAYEQY
J: TRBJ1-1; V: TRBV30; CDR3: AWSLLYLNTEAF
J: TRBJ2-1; V: TRBV7-2; CDR3: ASRGDWASGSRPEQF
J: TRBJ2-7; V: TRBV7-2; CDR3: ASSLGSTWGQTYEQY
J: TRBJ2-1; V: TRBV19; CDR3: ASRVGGALSNEQF
J: TRBJ1-1; V: TRBV28; CDR3: ASSYGTAVGAF
J: TRBJ1-2; V: TRBV18; CDR3: ASSPVGDGYT
J: TRBJ2-3; V: TRBV5-4; CDR3: ASSLAAGRLGTDTQY
J: TRBJ1-2; V: TRBV15; CDR3: ATSRQGGDYGYT
J: TRBJ2-7; V: TRBV7-2; CDR3: ASSLVSGGPYEQY